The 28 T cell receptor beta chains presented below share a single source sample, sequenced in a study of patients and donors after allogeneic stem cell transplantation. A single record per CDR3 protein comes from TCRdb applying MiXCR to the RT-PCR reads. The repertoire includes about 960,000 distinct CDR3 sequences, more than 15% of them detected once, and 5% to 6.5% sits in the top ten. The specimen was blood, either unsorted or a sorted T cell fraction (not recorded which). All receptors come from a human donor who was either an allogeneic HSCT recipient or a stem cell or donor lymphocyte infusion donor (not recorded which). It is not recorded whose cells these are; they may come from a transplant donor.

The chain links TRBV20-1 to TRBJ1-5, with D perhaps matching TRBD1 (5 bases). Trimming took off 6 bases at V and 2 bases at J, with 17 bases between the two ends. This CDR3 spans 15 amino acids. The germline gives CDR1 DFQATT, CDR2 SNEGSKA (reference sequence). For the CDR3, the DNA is TGCAGTGCCAGAACCGGGGGTTTGGGCAATCAGCCCCAGCATTTT. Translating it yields CSARTGGLGNQPQHF.

The CDR3 DNA follows: TGTGCCAGCAACCAGGCTGGGACCCAGTACTTC. Protein: CASNQAGTQYF. The rearrangement joins TRBV6-2 or TRBV6-3 to TRBJ2-5, with D uncertain. Trimming shortened V by 7 bases and J by 7 bases, and 10 bases separated the two germline ends. Per germline, CDR1 MNHEY and CDR2 SVGEGT. This CDR3 is 11 amino acids long.

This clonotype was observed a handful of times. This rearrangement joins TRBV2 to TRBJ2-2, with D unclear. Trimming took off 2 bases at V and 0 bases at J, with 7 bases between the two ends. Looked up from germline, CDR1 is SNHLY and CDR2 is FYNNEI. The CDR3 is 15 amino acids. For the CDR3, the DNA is TGTGCCAGCAGTGAATGGAGTCCGAACACCGGGGAGCTGTTTTTT. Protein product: CASSEWSPNTGELFF.

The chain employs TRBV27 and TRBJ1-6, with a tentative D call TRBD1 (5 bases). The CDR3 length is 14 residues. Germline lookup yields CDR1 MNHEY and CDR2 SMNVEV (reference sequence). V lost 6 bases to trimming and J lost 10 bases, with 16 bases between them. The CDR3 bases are TGTGCCAGCAGCCTACAGGATCGTCGGTCACCCCTCCACTTT. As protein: CASSLQDRRSPLHF.

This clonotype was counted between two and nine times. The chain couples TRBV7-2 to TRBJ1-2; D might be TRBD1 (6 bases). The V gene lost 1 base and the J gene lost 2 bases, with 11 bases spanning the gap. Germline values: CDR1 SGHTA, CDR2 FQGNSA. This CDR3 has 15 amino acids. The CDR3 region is CASSLVTGANYGYTF. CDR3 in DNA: TGTGCCAGCAGCTTAGTGACAGGCGCCAACTATGGCTACACCTTC.

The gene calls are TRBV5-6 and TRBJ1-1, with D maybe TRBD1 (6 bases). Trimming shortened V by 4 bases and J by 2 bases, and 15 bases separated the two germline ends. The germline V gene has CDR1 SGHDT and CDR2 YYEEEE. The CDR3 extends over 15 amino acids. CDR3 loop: CASSPGGGRNTEAFF. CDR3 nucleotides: TGTGCCAGCAGCCCGGGGGGGGGCCGAAACACTGAAGCTTTCTTT.

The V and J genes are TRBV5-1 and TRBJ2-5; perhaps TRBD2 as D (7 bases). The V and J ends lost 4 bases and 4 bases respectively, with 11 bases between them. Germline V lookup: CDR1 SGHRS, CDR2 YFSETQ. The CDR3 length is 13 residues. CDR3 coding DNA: TGCGCCAGCAGCGGGGGGGCCCCAGAGACCCAGTACTTC. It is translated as CASSGGAPETQYF.

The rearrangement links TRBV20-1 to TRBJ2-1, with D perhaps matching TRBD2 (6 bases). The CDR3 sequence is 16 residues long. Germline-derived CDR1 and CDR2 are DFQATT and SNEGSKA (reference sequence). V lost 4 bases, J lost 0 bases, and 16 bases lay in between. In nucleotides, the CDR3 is TGCAGTGCTAAGACTAGACAGCCCCGCTCCTACAATGAGCAGTTCTTC. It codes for CSAKTRQPRSYNEQFF.

As DNA, the CDR3 is TGTGCCACCAGCAGAGACCGGGGTAGTGGGGCCAACGTCCTGACTTTC. Translating it yields CATSRDRGSGANVLTF. The rearrangement joins TRBV15 to TRBJ2-6, with a weak D call TRBD2 (5 bases). The CDR3 consists of 16 residues. Between the trimmed V and J ends, which lost 0 bases and 3 bases, there was a span of 9 bases. The germline CDR1 and CDR2 sequences are LNHNV and YYDKDF (reference sequence).

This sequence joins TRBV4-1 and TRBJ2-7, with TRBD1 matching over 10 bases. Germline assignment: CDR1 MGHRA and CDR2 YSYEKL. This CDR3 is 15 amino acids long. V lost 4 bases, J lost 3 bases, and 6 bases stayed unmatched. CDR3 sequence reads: CASSRPGTGDYEQYF. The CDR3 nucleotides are TGCGCCAGCAGCCGTCCTGGGACAGGGGACTACGAGCAGTACTTC.

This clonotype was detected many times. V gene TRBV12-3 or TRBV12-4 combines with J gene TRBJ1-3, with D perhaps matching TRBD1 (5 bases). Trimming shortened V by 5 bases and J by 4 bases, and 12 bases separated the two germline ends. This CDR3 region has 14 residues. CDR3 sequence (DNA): TGTGCCAGCAGTCCCCGGGGGACGGGAAACACCATATATTTT. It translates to CASSPRGTGNTIYF.

As DNA, the CDR3 is TGTGCCAGCACTAGGACGGCTAGCTCCTATAATTCACCCCTCCACTTT. Translation: CASTRTASSYNSPLHF. The rearrangement links TRBV6-1 to TRBJ1-6; D not resolved. The CDR3 runs 16 residues. Germline loops: CDR1 MNHNS, CDR2 SASEGT. V was clipped by 7 bases and J by 0 bases, with 13 bases between them.

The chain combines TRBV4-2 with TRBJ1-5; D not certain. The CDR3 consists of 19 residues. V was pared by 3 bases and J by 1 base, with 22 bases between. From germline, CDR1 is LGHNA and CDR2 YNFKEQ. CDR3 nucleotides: TGTGCCAGCAGCCAGATAGGTACCGGTCCCGAGGTAAGCAATCAGCCCCAGCATTTT. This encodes CASSQIGTGPEVSNQPQHF.

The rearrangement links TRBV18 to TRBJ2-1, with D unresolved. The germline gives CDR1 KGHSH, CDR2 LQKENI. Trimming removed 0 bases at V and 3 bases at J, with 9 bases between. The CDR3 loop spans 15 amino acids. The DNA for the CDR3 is TGTGCCAGCTCACCACCGAATCACCTCTACAATGAGCAGTTCTTC. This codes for CASSPPNHLYNEQFF.

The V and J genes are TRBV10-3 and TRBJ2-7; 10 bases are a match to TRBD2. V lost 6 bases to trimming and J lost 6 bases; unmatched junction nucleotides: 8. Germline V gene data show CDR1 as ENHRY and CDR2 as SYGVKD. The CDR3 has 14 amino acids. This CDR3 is CAISVLAGGREQYF. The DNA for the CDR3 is TGTGCCATCAGCGTCTTAGCGGGGGGCCGCGAGCAGTACTTC.

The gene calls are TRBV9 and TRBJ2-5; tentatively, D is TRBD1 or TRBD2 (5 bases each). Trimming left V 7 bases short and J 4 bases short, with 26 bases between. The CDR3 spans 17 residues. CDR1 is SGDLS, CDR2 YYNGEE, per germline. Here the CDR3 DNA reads TGTGCCAGCGCCAGGGAGCGAGATTCGGGATCCCGAGAGACCCAGTACTTC. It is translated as CASARERDSGSRETQYF.

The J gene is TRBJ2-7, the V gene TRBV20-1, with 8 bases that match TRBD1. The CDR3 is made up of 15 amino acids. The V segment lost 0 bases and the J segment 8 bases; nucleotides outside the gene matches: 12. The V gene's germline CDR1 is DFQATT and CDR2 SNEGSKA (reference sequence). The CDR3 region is CSARDQGARPTQQYF. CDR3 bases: TGCAGTGCTAGAGATCAGGGGGCGAGACCTACGCAGCAGTACTTC.

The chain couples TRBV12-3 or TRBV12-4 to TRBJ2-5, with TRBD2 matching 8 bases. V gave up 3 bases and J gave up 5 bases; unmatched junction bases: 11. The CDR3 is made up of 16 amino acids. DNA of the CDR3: TGTGCCAGCAGTTTGACGGGGGGGACTCGTAGGGAGACCCAGTACTTC. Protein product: CASSLTGGTRRETQYF.

CDR3 in DNA: TGCGCCAGCAGCTTGATAGCCCGGCAGTTAAACACTGAAGCTTTCTTT. This gives the protein CASSLIARQLNTEAFF. The chain joins TRBV5-1 to TRBJ1-1; the D is unclear. Germline CDR1 SGHRS, CDR2 YFSETQ. This CDR3 comprises 16 residues. Trimming cost V 1 base and J 2 bases, with 15 bases left between them.

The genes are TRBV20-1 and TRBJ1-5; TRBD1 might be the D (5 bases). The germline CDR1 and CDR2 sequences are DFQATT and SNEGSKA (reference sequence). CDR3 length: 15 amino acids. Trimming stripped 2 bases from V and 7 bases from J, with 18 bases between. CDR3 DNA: TGCAGTGCTAGACCCCTAGGGACTACTGGGCAGCCCCAGCATTTT. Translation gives CSARPLGTTGQPQHF.

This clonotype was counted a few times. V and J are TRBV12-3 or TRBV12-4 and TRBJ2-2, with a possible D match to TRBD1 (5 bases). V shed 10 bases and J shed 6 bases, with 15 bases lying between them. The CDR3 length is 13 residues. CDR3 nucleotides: TGTGCCACTTCATTCCAGGGTCCCGGGGAGCTGTTTTTT. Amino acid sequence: CATSFQGPGELFF.

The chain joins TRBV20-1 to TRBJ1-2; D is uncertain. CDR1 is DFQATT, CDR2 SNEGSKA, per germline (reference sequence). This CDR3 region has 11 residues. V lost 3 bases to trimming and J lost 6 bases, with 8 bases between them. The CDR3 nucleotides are TGCAGTGCTAGCCCGGGGAATGGCTACACCTTC. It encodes CSASPGNGYTF.

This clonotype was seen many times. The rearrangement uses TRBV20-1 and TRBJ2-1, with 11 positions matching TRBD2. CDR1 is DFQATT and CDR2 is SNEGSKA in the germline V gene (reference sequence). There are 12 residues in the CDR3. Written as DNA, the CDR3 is TGCAGGGGTAGCGGGGGGGTTAATGAGCAGTTCTTC. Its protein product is CRGSGGVNEQFF.

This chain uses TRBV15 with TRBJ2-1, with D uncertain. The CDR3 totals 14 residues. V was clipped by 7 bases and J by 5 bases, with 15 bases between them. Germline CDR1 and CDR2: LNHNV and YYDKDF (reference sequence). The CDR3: CATIRDPPHNEQFF. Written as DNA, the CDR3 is TGTGCCACCATCCGAGACCCCCCTCACAATGAGCAGTTCTTC.

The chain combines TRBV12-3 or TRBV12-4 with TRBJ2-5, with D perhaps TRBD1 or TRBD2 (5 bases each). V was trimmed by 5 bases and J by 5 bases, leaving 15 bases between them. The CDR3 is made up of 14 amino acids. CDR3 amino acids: CASSTIMGTETQYF. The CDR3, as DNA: TGTGCCAGCAGTACCATTATGGGGACGGAGACCCAGTACTTC.

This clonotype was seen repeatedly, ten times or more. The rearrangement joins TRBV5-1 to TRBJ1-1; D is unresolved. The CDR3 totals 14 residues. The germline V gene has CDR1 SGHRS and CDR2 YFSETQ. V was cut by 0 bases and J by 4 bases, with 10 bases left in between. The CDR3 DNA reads TGCGCCAGCAGCTTGGCCGGGCAGGCCACTGAAGCTTTCTTT. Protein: CASSLAGQATEAFF.

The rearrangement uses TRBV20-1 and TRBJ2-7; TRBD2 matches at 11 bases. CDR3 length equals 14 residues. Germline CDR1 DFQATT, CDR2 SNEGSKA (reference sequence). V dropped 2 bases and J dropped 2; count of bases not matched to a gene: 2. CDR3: CSARSSGRAYEQYF. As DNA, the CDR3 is TGCAGTGCTAGAAGTAGCGGGAGGGCCTACGAGCAGTACTTC.

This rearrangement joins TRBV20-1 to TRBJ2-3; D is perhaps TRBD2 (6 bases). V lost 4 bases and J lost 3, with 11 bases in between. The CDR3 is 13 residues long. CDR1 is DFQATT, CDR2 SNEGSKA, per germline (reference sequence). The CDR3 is CSAKRRGTDTQYF. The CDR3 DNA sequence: TGCAGTGCTAAACGGCGGGGAACAGATACGCAGTATTTT.